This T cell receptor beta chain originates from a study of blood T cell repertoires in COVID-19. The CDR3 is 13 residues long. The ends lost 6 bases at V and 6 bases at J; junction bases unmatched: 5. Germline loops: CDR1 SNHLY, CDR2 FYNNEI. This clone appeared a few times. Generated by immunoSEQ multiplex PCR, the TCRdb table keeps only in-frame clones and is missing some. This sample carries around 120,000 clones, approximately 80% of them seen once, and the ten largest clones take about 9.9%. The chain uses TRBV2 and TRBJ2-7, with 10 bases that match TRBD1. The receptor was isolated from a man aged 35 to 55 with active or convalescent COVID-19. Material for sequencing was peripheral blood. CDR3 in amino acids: CASRGQGVGEQYF. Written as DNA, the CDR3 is TGTGCCAGCAGAGGACAGGGGGTGGGCGAGCAGTACTTC.